This T cell receptor beta chain was found in a study of radiotherapy plus CTLA-4 blockade in lung cancer. Study as a whole: Under 20% of patients responded objectively, and around 31% achieved disease control.

There are 19 residues in the CDR3. V was trimmed by 5 bases and J by 4 bases, leaving 29 bases between them. The germline V gene has CDR1 MDHEN and CDR2 SYDVKM. Whole-study findings and limits: Clones derived from tumor TCRs expanded in blood after radiotherapy plus ipilimumab.

Assay used: immunoSEQ multiplex PCR; TCRdb lists only in-frame clones, some missing. The data hold about 80,000 clones, with more than 60% observed a single time. Ipilimumab CTLA-4 blockade and focal radiation were given to patients with chemo-refractory metastatic non-small-cell lung cancer. A note on this clone: The antigen remains unidentified.

Sequenced here: peripheral blood, sampled from a patient treated with radiotherapy plus ipilimumab. The receptor comes from a human donor with non-small cell lung cancer whose response to radiotherapy plus ipilimumab could not be evaluated. Some clones in this sample may be carry-over from other donors' samples. This sequence joins TRBV28 and TRBJ1-1; no reliable D call. This CDR3 reads CASSTGERIELRRGTEAFF. The CDR3 DNA follows: TGTGCCAGCAGTACGGGTGAACGGATAGAGTTGAGAAGAGGCACTGAAGCTTTCTTT.